Presented here are 25 T cell receptor beta chains from one specimen sequenced in a study of cytomegalovirus exposure and HLA in healthy donors. Researchers ran the PCR with 60 Vbeta and 13 Jbeta primers. Profiled with immunoSEQ multiplex PCR; TCRdb holds only in-frame clones, not every one. The table records 50,000 to 70,000 clones, approximately 83% of them present only once. Material: PBMCs. These receptors were collected from a human donor in good health.

J is TRBJ2-5 and V is TRBV6-5; weak D call: TRBD1 (6 bases). The assigned J gene may be wrong: the sequence end matches TRBJ2-7 better. There are 14 residues in the CDR3. The germline V gene encodes CDR1 MNHEY and CDR2 SVGAGI. CDR3 loop: CASSYSGHSYEQYF. The CDR3 nucleotides are TGTGCCAGCAGTTACTCGGGACACTCCTACGAGCAGTACTTC.

The J gene is TRBJ1-4, the V gene TRBV7-8; no clear D gene. Trimming left V 0 bases short and J 0 bases short, with 14 bases between. Germline V gene data show CDR1 as SGHVS and CDR2 as FQNEAQ. There are 18 residues in the CDR3. CDR3 bases: TGTGCCAGCAGCTTAGCGGTTGGAGGATATGCAACTAATGAAAAACTGTTTTTT. Residues: CASSLAVGGYATNEKLFF.

The chain couples TRBV7-9 to TRBJ1-1; 8 bases are shared with TRBD1. Unmatched junction bases numbered 3, after V lost 6 bases and J lost 3 bases. Looked up from germline, CDR1 is SEHNR and CDR2 is FQNEAQ (reference sequence). This CDR3 contains 13 residues. CDR3 protein: CASRPGQDTEAFF. The CDR3 DNA reads TGTGCCAGCAGACCGGGACAGGACACTGAAGCTTTCTTT.

The CDR3 nucleotides read TGTGCCAGCAGTGAACCGGGGATGAGCACCGGGGAGCTGTTTTTT. It is translated as CASSEPGMSTGELFF. The genes are TRBV6-1 and TRBJ2-2; maybe TRBD2 (5 bases). V shed 2 bases and J shed 4 bases, with 11 bases lying between them. The germline V gene encodes CDR1 MNHNS and CDR2 SASEGT. This CDR3 region has 15 residues.

This clone was observed once. CDR3 sequence reads: CASSLSPGTGGGAFF. CDR3 nucleotide sequence: TGTGCCAGCAGTTTATCCCCCGGGACAGGGGGGGGAGCTTTCTTT. The rearrangement joins TRBV28 to TRBJ1-1; TRBD1 matches at 11 bases. The V gene's germline CDR1 is MDHEN and CDR2 SYDVKM. This CDR3 has 15 residues. V lost 1 base, J lost 10 bases, and 8 bases stayed unmatched.

This chain uses TRBV7-8 with TRBJ2-1, with TRBD2 matching 9 bases. The CDR3 has 16 residues. CDR1 is SGHVS, CDR2 FQNEAQ, per germline. Trimming cost V 4 bases and J 1 base; bases outside gene matches: 5. Here the CDR3 reads CASSSLAGLSYNEQFF. In nucleotides, the CDR3 is TGTGCCAGCAGCTCTCTAGCGGGATTATCCTACAATGAGCAGTTCTTC.

This chain connects TRBV6-4 to TRBJ2-1; the D gene is possibly TRBD1 (5 bases). The CDR3 extends over 13 amino acids. In germline, CDR1 is MRHNA, CDR2 SNTAGT. Trimming pared 3 bases from V and 2 bases from J, leaving 5 bases between. The chain's CDR3 is CASSETAYNEQFF. In DNA, the CDR3 is TGTGCCAGCAGTGAGACAGCCTACAATGAGCAGTTCTTC.

The chain joins TRBV5-5 to TRBJ1-4, with 10 bases that match TRBD1. Per germline, CDR1 SGHKS and CDR2 YYEKEE (reference sequence). The ends lost 4 bases at V and 7 bases at J; junction bases unmatched: 10. The CDR3 is 16 amino acids. Here the CDR3 DNA reads TGTGCCAGCAGCCTCGATTCCGGGACAGGGGTTGAAAAACTGTTTTTT. Translation: CASSLDSGTGVEKLFF.

The chain is built from TRBV7-2 and TRBJ2-7, with a weak D call TRBD2 (6 bases). Deletions cut 0 bases from V and 3 bases from J, with 9 bases between. This CDR3 comprises 14 residues. The germline gives CDR1 SGHTA, CDR2 FQGNSA. CDR3 sequence (DNA): TGTGCCAGCAGCTTAGCCGGGGGTGACTACGAGCAGTACTTC. It translates to CASSLAGGDYEQYF.

The chain couples TRBV13 to TRBJ2-7; TRBD2 is a possible D gene (6 bases). This CDR3 is 15 amino acids long. Germline CDR1 reads PRHDT; CDR2 reads FYEKMQ (reference sequence). V gave up 5 bases and J gave up 2 bases, with 16 bases separating them. The CDR3 spells CASSHSYSGAYEQYF. CDR3 in DNA: TGTGCCAGCAGCCACAGCTATAGCGGTGCCTACGAGCAGTACTTC.

The chain employs TRBV7-9 and TRBJ2-7; 8 bases map to TRBD2. This CDR3 region has 14 residues. Trimming cost V 5 bases and J 5 bases; bases outside gene matches: 8. The V gene's germline CDR1 is SEHNR and CDR2 FQNEAQ (reference sequence). This CDR3 reads CASSPPSGGHEQYF. Here the CDR3 DNA reads TGTGCCAGCAGCCCCCCGAGCGGGGGTCACGAGCAGTACTTC. Full variable domain (outside the CDR3, taken from reference TRBV7-9 and TRBJ2-7): DTGVSQNPRHKITKRGQNVTFRCDPISEHNRLYWYRQTLGQGPEFLTYFQNEAQLEKSRLLSDRFSAERPKGSFSTLEIQRTEQGDSAMYLCASSPPSGGHEQYFGPGTRLTVT.

The rearrangement uses TRBV4-2 and TRBJ2-7, with unresolved D. Trimming pared 0 bases from V and 6 bases from J, leaving 9 bases between. The CDR3 has 13 amino acids. Germline V gene lookup returns CDR1 LGHNA and CDR2 YNFKEQ. In DNA form, the CDR3 reads TGTGCCAGCAGCCAAGAGACACCAGGCGAGCAGTACTTC. It is translated as CASSQETPGEQYF.

For the CDR3, the DNA is TGTGCCAGTAGTATGAGGAATTTCTATGGCTACACCTTC. This translates into CASSMRNFYGYTF. The chain links TRBV19 to TRBJ1-2; D unclear. The V and J ends lost 3 bases and 4 bases respectively, with 9 bases between them. The germline gives CDR1 LNHDA, CDR2 SQIVND (reference sequence). The CDR3 has 13 amino acids.

This clone was seen just once. The chain uses TRBV5-1 and TRBJ2-5; D is unclear. The CDR3 has 15 residues. Germline CDR1 and CDR2: SGHRS and YFSETQ. With 2 bases removed from V and 5 bases from J, the gap between germline ends came to 16 bases. The DNA of the CDR3 is TGCGCCAGCAGCTTATACCGGAGCCCCGGGGAGACCCAGTACTTC. It codes for CASSLYRSPGETQYF.

About this clone itself: The germline gene is not matched at one end of the junction; a read error may be the cause. The chain uses TRBV7-2 and TRBJ2-1; 7 bases map to TRBD2. Germline V gene lookup returns CDR1 SGHTA and CDR2 FQGNSA. This CDR3 is 13 amino acids long. CDR3 in amino acids: CASSLADVEEQFF. DNA for the CDR3: TGTGCCAGCAGCCTAGCGGATGTGGAGGAGCAGTTCTTC.

V is TRBV18 and J is TRBJ1-3, with a tentative D call TRBD1 (5 bases). The germline V and J ends were trimmed by 1 base and 2 bases, with 12 bases remaining between them. CDR1 is KGHSH, CDR2 LQKENI, per germline. The CDR3 runs 16 residues. The CDR3 DNA follows: TGTGCCAGCTCACCACGGCAGGGAATTGCTGGAAACACCATATATTTT. Translating it yields CASSPRQGIAGNTIYF.

The CDR3 coding sequence is TGCGCCAGCAGCTCGGAAGGGGCTTATGGCTACACCTTC. This gives the protein CASSSEGAYGYTF. V is TRBV5-1 and J is TRBJ1-2; possibly TRBD1 for D (5 bases). V shed 3 bases and J shed 5 bases, with 11 bases lying between them. The CDR3 consists of 13 residues. Looked up from germline, CDR1 is SGHRS and CDR2 is YFSETQ.

The V gene is TRBV7-8, the J gene TRBJ2-1; D is unclear. CDR1 is SGHVS, CDR2 FQNEAQ, per germline. The V gene lost 3 bases and the J gene lost 4 bases, with 10 bases spanning the gap. The CDR3 sequence is 14 residues long. Here the CDR3 DNA reads TGTGCCAGCAGCTTGTCTACCGATTACAATGAGCAGTTCTTC. Its translation is CASSLSTDYNEQFF.

The CDR3 coding sequence is TGTGCCAGCAGTCCCCGACAGGGGGGAGCTTTCTTT. It encodes CASSPRQGGAFF. The chain has TRBV6-1 and TRBJ1-1; 9 bases match TRBD1. The CDR3 extends over 12 amino acids. The germline CDR1 and CDR2 sequences are MNHNS and SASEGT. J gave up 10 bases and V 5 bases, and 5 bases lay outside the gene matches.

This chain connects TRBV13 to TRBJ2-7, with TRBD2 identical over 10 bases. The CDR3 consists of 17 residues. Germline CDR1 and CDR2: PRHDT and FYEKMQ (reference sequence). Losses at the gene ends were 5 bases for V and 3 bases for J; bases not matched to a gene: 13. The CDR3 reads CASSTRTGTSALYEQYF. CDR3 nucleotide sequence: TGTGCCAGCAGCACCAGAACAGGGACTAGCGCCCTCTACGAGCAGTACTTC.

Comment on this clone: Compared with germline, one end of the junction differs, possibly owing to a read error. This chain joins TRBV30 and TRBJ1-2; a possible D gene is TRBD1 (5 bases). This CDR3 comprises 11 residues. Germline CDR1 and CDR2: GTSNPN and SVGIG (reference sequence). CDR3 coding DNA: TGTGCCTGGAGTAAATCCCCCCACGGGGGCTTC. It translates to CAWSKSPHGGF.

V is TRBV18 and J is TRBJ1-4; a weak D match, TRBD1 (6 bases). Trimming shortened V by 5 bases and J by 0 bases, and 13 bases separated the two germline ends. The germline V gene encodes CDR1 KGHSH and CDR2 LQKENI. The CDR3 is 16 amino acids. The DNA of the CDR3 is TGTGCCAGCTCATCACGATCAGGGGCAACTAATGAAAAACTGTTTTTT. Translating gives CASSSRSGATNEKLFF.

The J gene is TRBJ1-6, the V gene TRBV7-9, with TRBD1 matching over 9 bases. CDR3 length: 12 amino acids. Trimming cost V 5 bases and J 13 bases; bases outside gene matches: 3. CDR1 is SEHNR, CDR2 FQNEAQ, per germline (reference sequence). The DNA for the CDR3 is TGTGCCAGCAGCCCGGGACAGGGCCCCCTCCACTTT. The encoded protein is CASSPGQGPLHF. Full variable domain (remainder filled in from reference TRBV7-9 and TRBJ1-6): DTGVSQNPRHKITKRGQNVTFRCDPISEHNRLYWYRQTLGQGPEFLTYFQNEAQLEKSRLLSDRFSAERPKGSFSTLEIQRTEQGDSAMYLCASSPGQGPLHFGNGTRLTVT.

The CDR3 loop is CSASIHYEQYF. CDR3 sequence (DNA): TGCAGTGCTAGTATACATTACGAGCAGTACTTC. The chain uses TRBV20-1 and TRBJ2-7, with D unclear. The CDR3 is 11 residues long. Trimming cost V 3 bases and J 4 bases, with 7 bases left between them. Germline V CDR1 and CDR2: DFQATT, SNEGSKA (reference sequence).

A few counts support this clone. The V gene is TRBV28, the J gene TRBJ2-7; 8 nucleotides line up with TRBD2. Germline V gives CDR1 MDHEN, CDR2 SYDVKM. V trimming: 6 bases; J trimming: 4 bases; junction bases outside the gene matches: 20. The CDR3 spans 18 residues. The CDR3 protein is CASSLGTRVLSRPYEQYF. The CDR3 DNA reads as TGTGCCAGCAGCCTCGGGACTAGGGTTTTAAGTAGGCCTTACGAGCAGTACTTC.